This TCR beta chain was identified during a study of blood T cell repertoires in COVID-19. Profiled with immunoSEQ multiplex PCR; TCRdb holds only in-frame clones, not every one. The sample lists 280,000 or so clones; roughly nine tenths were seen once. Exposed enrollees encountered a COVID-19 case at some point within 2 weeks before study entry. V lost 4 bases and J lost 4; bases outside the gene matches: 10. The CDR3 has 15 amino acids. Germline V CDR1 and CDR2: SGHRS, YFSETQ. This TCR was recovered from a woman aged 45-65 years who had been exposed to COVID-19. The sequencing sample was made of PBMCs or T cells enriched from blood (not recorded which). The rearrangement joins TRBV5-1 to TRBJ1-2; 7 positions agree with TRBD1. The CDR3 is CASSENTGVGYGYTF. In DNA form, the CDR3 reads TGCGCCAGCAGCGAAAACACAGGGGTAGGCTATGGCTACACCTTC.